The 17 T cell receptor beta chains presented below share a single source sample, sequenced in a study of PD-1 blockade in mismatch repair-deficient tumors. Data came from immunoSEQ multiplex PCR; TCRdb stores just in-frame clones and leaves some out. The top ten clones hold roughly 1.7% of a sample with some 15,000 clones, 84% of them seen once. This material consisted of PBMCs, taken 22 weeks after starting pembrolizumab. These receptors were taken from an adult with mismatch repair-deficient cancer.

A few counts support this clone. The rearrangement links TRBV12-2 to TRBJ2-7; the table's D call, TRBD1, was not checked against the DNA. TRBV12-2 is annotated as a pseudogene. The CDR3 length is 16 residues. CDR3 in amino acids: CASRFKAQGALNEQYF. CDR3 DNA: TGTGCAAGTCGCTTTAAGGCACAGGGGGCCCTCAACGAGCAGTACTTC.

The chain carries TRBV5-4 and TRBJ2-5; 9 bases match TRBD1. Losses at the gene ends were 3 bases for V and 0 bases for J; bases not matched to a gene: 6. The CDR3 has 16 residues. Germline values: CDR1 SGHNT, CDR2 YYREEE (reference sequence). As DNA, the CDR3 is TGTGCCAGCAGCTCAACTGGACAGGGGTACCAAGAGACCCAGTACTTC. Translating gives CASSSTGQGYQETQYF.

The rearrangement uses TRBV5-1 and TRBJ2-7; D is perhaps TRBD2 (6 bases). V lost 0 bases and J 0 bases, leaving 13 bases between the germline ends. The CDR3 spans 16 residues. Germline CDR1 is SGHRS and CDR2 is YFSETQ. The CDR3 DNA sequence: TGCGCCAGCAGCTTGGGGCTAGCGACGCCCTCCTACGAGCAGTACTTC. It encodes CASSLGLATPSYEQYF. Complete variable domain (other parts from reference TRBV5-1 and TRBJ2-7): KAGVTQTPRYLIKTRGQQVTLSCSPISGHRSVSWYQQTPGQGLQFLFEYFSETQRNKGNFPGRFSGRQFSNSRSEMNVSTLELGDSALYLCASSLGLATPSYEQYFGPGTRLTVT.

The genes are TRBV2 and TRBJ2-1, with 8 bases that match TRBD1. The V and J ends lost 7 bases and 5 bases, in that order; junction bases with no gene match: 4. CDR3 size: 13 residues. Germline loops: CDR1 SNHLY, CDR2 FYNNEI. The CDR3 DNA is TGTGCCAGCACCCCGGACAGGGACAATGAGCAGTTCTTC. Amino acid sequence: CASTPDRDNEQFF.

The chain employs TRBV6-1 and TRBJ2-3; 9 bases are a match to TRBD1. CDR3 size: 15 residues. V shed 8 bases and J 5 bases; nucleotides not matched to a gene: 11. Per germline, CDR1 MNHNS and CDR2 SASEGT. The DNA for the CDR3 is TGTGCCAGCGCCCGGGACAGGGTTTCTATAGATACGCAGTATTTT. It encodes CASARDRVSIDTQYF.

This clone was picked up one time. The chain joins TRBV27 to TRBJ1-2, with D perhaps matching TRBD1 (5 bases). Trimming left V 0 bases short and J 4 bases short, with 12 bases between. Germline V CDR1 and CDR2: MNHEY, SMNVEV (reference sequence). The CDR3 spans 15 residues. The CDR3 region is CASSLSLGGTYGYTF. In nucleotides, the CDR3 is TGTGCCAGCAGTTTATCGCTGGGGGGGACCTATGGCTACACCTTC.

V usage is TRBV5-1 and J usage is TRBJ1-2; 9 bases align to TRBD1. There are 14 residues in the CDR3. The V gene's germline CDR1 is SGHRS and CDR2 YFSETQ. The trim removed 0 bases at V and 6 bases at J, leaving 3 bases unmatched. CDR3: CASSLDTGGNGYTF. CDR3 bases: TGCGCCAGCAGCTTGGATACAGGGGGCAATGGCTACACCTTC.

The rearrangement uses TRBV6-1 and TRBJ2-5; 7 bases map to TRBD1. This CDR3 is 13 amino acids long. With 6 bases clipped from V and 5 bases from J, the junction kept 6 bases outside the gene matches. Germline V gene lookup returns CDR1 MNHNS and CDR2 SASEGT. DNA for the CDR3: TGTGCCAGCAGCCCGACAGGGATGGAGACCCAGTACTTC. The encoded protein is CASSPTGMETQYF.

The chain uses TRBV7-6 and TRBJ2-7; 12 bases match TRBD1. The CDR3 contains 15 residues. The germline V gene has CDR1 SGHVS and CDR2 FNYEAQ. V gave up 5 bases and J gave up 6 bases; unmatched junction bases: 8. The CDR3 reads CASSRGGQGAGEQYF. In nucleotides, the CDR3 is TGTGCCAGCAGCCGCGGGGGACAGGGGGCTGGCGAGCAGTACTTC.

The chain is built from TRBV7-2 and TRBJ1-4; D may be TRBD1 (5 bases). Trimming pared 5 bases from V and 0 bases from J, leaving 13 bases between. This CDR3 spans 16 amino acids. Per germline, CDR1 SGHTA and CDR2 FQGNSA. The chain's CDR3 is CASSTTAAATNEKLFF. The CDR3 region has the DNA TGTGCCAGCAGCACGACAGCTGCTGCAACTAATGAAAAACTGTTTTTT. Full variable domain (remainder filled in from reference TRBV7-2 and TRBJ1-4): GAGVSQSPSNKVTEKGKDVELRCDPISGHTALYWYRQSLGQGLEFLIYFQGNSAPDKSGLPSDRFSAERTGGSVSTLTIQRTQQEDSAVYLCASSTTAAATNEKLFFGSGTQLSVL.

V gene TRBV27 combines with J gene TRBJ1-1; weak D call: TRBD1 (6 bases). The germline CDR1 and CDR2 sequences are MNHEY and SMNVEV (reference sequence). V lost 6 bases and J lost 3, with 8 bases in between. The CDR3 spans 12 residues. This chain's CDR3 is CASRQGYTEAFF. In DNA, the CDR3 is TGTGCCAGCAGACAGGGATACACTGAAGCTTTCTTT.

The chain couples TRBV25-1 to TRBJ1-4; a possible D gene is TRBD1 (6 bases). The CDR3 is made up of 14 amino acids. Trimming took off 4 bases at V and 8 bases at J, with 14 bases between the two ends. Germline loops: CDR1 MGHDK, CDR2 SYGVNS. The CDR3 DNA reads TGTGCCAGCAGTGGAGGGGGACAACCCGAAAAACTGTTTTTT. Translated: CASSGGGQPEKLFF.

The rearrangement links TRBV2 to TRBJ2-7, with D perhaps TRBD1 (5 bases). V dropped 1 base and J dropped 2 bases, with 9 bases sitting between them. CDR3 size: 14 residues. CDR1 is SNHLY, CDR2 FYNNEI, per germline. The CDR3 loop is CASSEGFRAYEQYF. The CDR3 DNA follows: TGTGCCAGCAGTGAAGGGTTCAGGGCCTACGAGCAGTACTTC.

The CDR3: CASSPRGASSYEQYF. In nucleotides, the CDR3 is TGTGCCAGCAGCCCCCGGGGGGCAAGCTCCTACGAGCAGTACTTC. The chain has TRBV9 and TRBJ2-7, with D perhaps TRBD2 (7 bases). This CDR3 is 15 amino acids long. Germline V CDR1 and CDR2: SGDLS, YYNGEE. V dropped 4 bases and J dropped 0 bases, with 14 bases sitting between them.

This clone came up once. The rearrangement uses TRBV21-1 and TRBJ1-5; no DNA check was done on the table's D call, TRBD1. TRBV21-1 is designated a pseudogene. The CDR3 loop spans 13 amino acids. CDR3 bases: TGTGCCAGCAGCAAAGGGGCACAGCAGCCCCAGCATTTT. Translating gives CASSKGAQQPQHF.

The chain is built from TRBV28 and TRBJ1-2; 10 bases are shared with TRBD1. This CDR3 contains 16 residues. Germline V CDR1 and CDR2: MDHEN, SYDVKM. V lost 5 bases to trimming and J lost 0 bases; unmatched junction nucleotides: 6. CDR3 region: CASSPNGQGANYGYTF. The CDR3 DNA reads TGTGCCAGCAGTCCTAATGGACAGGGGGCTAACTATGGCTACACCTTC.

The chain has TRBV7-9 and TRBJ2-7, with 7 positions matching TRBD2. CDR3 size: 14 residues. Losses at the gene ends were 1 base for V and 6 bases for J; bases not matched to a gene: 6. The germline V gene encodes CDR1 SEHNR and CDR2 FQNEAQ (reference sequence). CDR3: CASSLVAGASEQYF. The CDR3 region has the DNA TGTGCCAGCAGCTTAGTGGCGGGAGCCTCCGAGCAGTACTTC.